One sample yielded the 7 T cell receptor beta chains listed below, sequenced in a study of shared clonotypes between healthy human individuals. The protocol was immunoSEQ multiplex PCR, while the TCRdb copy is restricted to in-frame clones and leaves out a portion. The repertoire holds 2 million to 2.5 million clones, with around 95% as singletons. Sequenced: naive CD4+ T cells sorted from blood. As for subset: CD45RA+ positively selected. These receptor sequences come from a man aged 18 to 30 in good health.

This clone has a handful of counts. J is TRBJ2-7 and V is TRBV7-2; either TRBD1 or TRBD2 may supply D (5 bases each). Germline V gene sequence: CDR1 SGHTA, CDR2 FQGNSA. The V end was cut by 1 base, the J end by 2 bases, with 18 bases between. The CDR3 spans 17 residues. CDR3 protein: CASSLVSGPGTPYEQYF. CDR3 in DNA: TGTGCCAGCAGCTTAGTATCCGGTCCAGGGACCCCCTACGAGCAGTACTTC. The variable domain in full, completed from reference TRBV7-2 and TRBJ2-7, reads GAGVSQSPSNKVTEKGKDVELRCDPISGHTALYWYRQSLGQGLEFLIYFQGNSAPDKSGLPSDRFSAERTGGSVSTLTIQRTQQEDSAVYLCASSLVSGPGTPYEQYFGPGTRLTVT.

This clone was counted a single time. This chain connects TRBV29-1 to TRBJ2-1, with unresolved D. The CDR3 extends over 12 amino acids. V was shortened by 3 bases and J by 3 bases, with 6 bases between the two germline ends. Germline V gene sequence: CDR1 SQVTM, CDR2 ANQGSEA. In DNA form, the CDR3 reads TGCAGCGTTGATCTAAGCTACAATGAGCAGTTCTTC. Protein sequence: CSVDLSYNEQFF.

The V and J genes are TRBV19 and TRBJ1-2, with D possibly TRBD1 on 6 matching bases. This CDR3 is built from 19 residues. V lost 6 bases and J 2 bases, leaving 28 bases between the germline ends. Per germline, CDR1 LNHDA and CDR2 SQIVND (reference sequence). The CDR3 reads CASRKTGTSDFAPNYGYTF. In nucleotides, the CDR3 is TGTGCCAGTAGGAAAACCGGGACATCAGACTTTGCCCCCAACTATGGCTACACCTTC.

This chain uses TRBV7-2 with TRBJ2-3; 7 bases fit TRBD2. CDR1 and CDR2 (germline): SGHTA, FQGNSA. This CDR3 spans 14 amino acids. Unmatched junction bases numbered 6, after V lost 5 bases and J lost 4 bases. This chain's CDR3 is CASSPGLVPDTQYF. CDR3 nucleotide sequence: TGTGCCAGCAGCCCCGGACTAGTCCCAGATACGCAGTATTTT.

J is TRBJ2-5 and V is TRBV10-3; TRBD1 or TRBD2 may be the D gene (5 bases each). Trimming shortened V by 11 bases and J by 2 bases, and 12 bases separated the two germline ends. Germline loops: CDR1 ENHRY, CDR2 SYGVKD. The CDR3 is made up of 12 amino acids. CDR3 sequence (DNA): TGTGCCGTCGGGGCATCACAAGAGACCCAGTACTTC. This sequence encodes CAVGASQETQYF.

This chain links TRBV28 with TRBJ2-3; 11 bases match TRBD2. Germline-derived CDR1 and CDR2 are MDHEN and SYDVKM. The CDR3 runs to 19 residues. With V trimmed by 3 bases and J by 3 bases, 14 bases remained unmatched. CDR3 in DNA: TGTGCCAGCAGTTTGGGGCTGTGGAAACTAGCGGGGGCAACAGATACGCAGTATTTT. Protein sequence: CASSLGLWKLAGATDTQYF.

J is TRBJ2-7 and V is TRBV7-2; 10 nucleotides align to TRBD1. The length of the CDR3 is 15 residues. V dropped 5 bases and J dropped 3; count of bases not matched to a gene: 7. Germline loops: CDR1 SGHTA, CDR2 FQGNSA. CDR3 amino acids: CASSPRTGGGYEQYF. The CDR3 region has the DNA TGTGCCAGCAGCCCACGGACAGGGGGTGGCTACGAGCAGTACTTC.